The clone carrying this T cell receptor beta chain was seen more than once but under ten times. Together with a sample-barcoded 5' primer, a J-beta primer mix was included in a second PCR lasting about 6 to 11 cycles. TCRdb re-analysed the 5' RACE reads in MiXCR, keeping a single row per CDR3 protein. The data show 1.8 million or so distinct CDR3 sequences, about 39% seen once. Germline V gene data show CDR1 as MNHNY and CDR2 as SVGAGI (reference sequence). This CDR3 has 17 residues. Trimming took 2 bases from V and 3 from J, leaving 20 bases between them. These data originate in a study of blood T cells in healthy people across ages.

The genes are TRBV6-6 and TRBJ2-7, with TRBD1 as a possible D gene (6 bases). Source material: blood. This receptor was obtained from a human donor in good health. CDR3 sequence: CASSYLFSQGSYYEQYF. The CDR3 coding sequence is TGTGCCAGCAGTTACCTTTTCTCACAGGGATCCTACTACGAGCAGTACTTC.